This TCR beta chain was obtained from a study of T cell responses to AZD1222 COVID-19 vaccine. Study results and caveats: Among vaccine-associated CD4 TCRs, coverage spanned spike, with dominance at 160-218 and 743-854.

Data came from immunoSEQ multiplex PCR; TCRdb stores just in-frame clones and leaves some out. The sample has about 120,000 clones, 88% seen once. As for this clone: Its antigen is unidentified.

This CDR3 contains 16 residues. The trim removed 1 base at V and 7 bases at J, leaving 5 bases unmatched. The germline gives CDR1 LGHNA, CDR2 YNFKEQ. This chain connects TRBV4-2 to TRBJ1-4, with 11 bases identical to TRBD1. This material consisted of peripheral blood, taken on day 0 of AZD1222 vaccination. This clonotype was obtained from an adult in good health. CDR3 bases: TGTGCCAGCAGCCAAGGGACAGGGGGCGGTCGTGAAAAACTGTTTTTT. As protein: CASSQGTGGGREKLFF.